A selection of T cell receptor beta chains follows, all from one sample in a study of control samples from healthy donors and cancer patients. Clones were sequenced by immunoSEQ multiplex PCR, and TCRdb holds only the in-frame ones, with some missing. The table lists about 150,000 clones, about 93% of them singletons. The sample comprised blood. Receptor source: a middle-aged man in good health. Each CDR3 is given with its conserved first and last residue. The D gene is left open where the match is weak. Clone size appears in some rows only: once, few, many, or a class for an expanded clone.

CDR3nt | CDR3aa | v_gene | d_gene | j_gene | abundance | len
TGTGCCTGGACTACCCGGGGAGGGCTTATTGACTACTACGAGCAGTACTTC | CAWTTRGGLIDYYEQYF | TRBV30 | TRBD2 | TRBJ2-7 | - | 17
TGTGCCAGCAGTGCTGGGCACCTAGGATCCGGGGAGCTGTTTTTT | CASSAGHLGSGELFF | TRBV28 | - | TRBJ2-2 | - | 15
TGTGCCAGCAGCTTAGGGTATAGGGGAGGCACAGATACGCAGTATTTT | CASSLGYRGGTDTQYF | TRBV7-2 | - | TRBJ2-3 | - | 16
TGTGCAGTACCGCGGGGGACAGATACGCAGTATTTT | CAVPRGTDTQYF | TRBV12-2 | - | TRBJ2-3 | - | 12
TGCGCCAGCAGCTCGGGACTAGCGGGAGGACCTAGCACAGATACGCAGTATTTT | CASSSGLAGGPSTDTQYF | TRBV5-1 | TRBD2 | TRBJ2-3 | - | 18
TGTGCCAGCAGTGCCCCCGGACACAAAGTTTCGAACACTGAAGCTTTCTTT | CASSAPGHKVSNTEAFF | TRBV28 | - | TRBJ1-1 | - | 17
TGTGCCAGCAGCGTAGCCGGAATCGAGCAGTTCTTC | CASSVAGIEQFF | TRBV9 | - | TRBJ2-1 | once | 12
TGTGCCACCAGCAGGAGGGGACAGGGGCACTATGGCTACACCTTC | CATSRRGQGHYGYTF | TRBV15 | TRBD1 | TRBJ1-2 | - | 15
TGTGCCAGTAGTATAGGAGGGGCGTATGGCTACACCTTC | CASSIGGAYGYTF | TRBV19 | - | TRBJ1-2 | - | 13
TGTGCCAGCAGTGCCCCGGGACGGGGAGCAGTAGGGGGGGCCAACGTCCTGACTTTC | CASSAPGRGAVGGANVLTF | TRBV2 | - | TRBJ2-6 | - | 19
TGTGCCAGCAGTCCGCGAGGGTCCCCTTTCTTT | CASSPRGSPFF | TRBV12-3/TRBV12-4 | - | TRBJ1-1 | once | 11
TGTGCCATCAGTGTGGGACTAGCGGAAGAGACCCAGTACTTC | CAISVGLAEETQYF | TRBV10-3 | TRBD2 | TRBJ2-5 | - | 14
TGTGCCAGCGGACAGACCCTCTATGGCTACACCTTC | CASGQTLYGYTF | TRBV11-2 | - | TRBJ1-2 | once | 12
TGCGCCAGCAGTTGGGGCCTCGTGGATACGCAGTATTTT | CASSWGLVDTQYF | TRBV10-2 | - | TRBJ2-3 | - | 13
TGTGCCAGCAGCTCCCCCGCCGGGACTAGCCTCTACGAGCAGTACTTC | CASSSPAGTSLYEQYF | TRBV3-1/TRBV3-2 | TRBD2 | TRBJ2-7 | - | 16
TGCGCCAGCAGCTTGGTGGGCTCTGGAAACACCATATATTTT | CASSLVGSGNTIYF | TRBV5-1 | - | TRBJ1-3 | - | 14
TGTGCCAGCAGTCGACCTAGGAATGAGCAGTTCTTC | CASSRPRNEQFF | TRBV6-5 | - | TRBJ2-1 | - | 12
TGTGCCTGGAGTGTAGGGCACAGCTATGGCTACACCTTC | CAWSVGHSYGYTF | TRBV30 | - | TRBJ1-2 | - | 13
TGTGCCTGGAGCGGGACAGGGGTTGAAAAACTGTTTTTT | CAWSGTGVEKLFF | TRBV30 | TRBD1 | TRBJ1-4 | - | 13
TGTGCCAGCAGTGACACTGACAGGAACACTGAAGCTTTCTTT | CASSDTDRNTEAFF | TRBV6-4 | - | TRBJ1-1 | once | 14
TGCGCCAGCAGCTATGGGCCCCGCAGGACCTACGAGCAGTACTTC | CASSYGPRRTYEQYF | TRBV4-1 | - | TRBJ2-7 | - | 15
TGTGCCAGCAGTTTATTCCGCGACAGAGGACTTGAAGCTTTCTTT | CASSLFRDRGLEAFF | TRBV27 | - | TRBJ1-1 | - | 15
TGTGCCAGCAGCCCTAGGACTAGCGGGAAATACAATGAGCAGTTCTTC | CASSPRTSGKYNEQFF | TRBV28 | TRBD2 | TRBJ2-1 | - | 16
TGTGCCAGCAGTTACTCGGGGCTCGATGGGCATTCACCCCTCCACTTT | CASSYSGLDGHSPLHF | TRBV6-5 | - | TRBJ1-6 | - | 16
TGTGCCAGCATCCCTCTAGGCTCTGGCAACACTGAAGCTTTCTTT | CASIPLGSGNTEAFF | TRBV27 | - | TRBJ1-1 | - | 15
TGTGCCAGCAGTTCTCAGGGTTCTGGGGAGCTGTTTTTT | CASSSQGSGELFF | TRBV12-3/TRBV12-4 | - | TRBJ2-2 | - | 13
TGTGCCAGCTCACCTCCGACAGGCTTCTCCTACAATGAGCAGTTCTTC | CASSPPTGFSYNEQFF | TRBV18 | - | TRBJ2-1 | - | 16
TGTGCCAGCAGCTACGGGACCGACACTGAAGCTTTCTTT | CASSYGTDTEAFF | TRBV7-2 | - | TRBJ1-1 | once | 13
TGTGCCACCAGTTCACAGGTTTATCCCAATGAGCAGTTCTTC | CATSSQVYPNEQFF | TRBV24-1 | - | TRBJ2-1 | - | 14
TGTGCCAGTAGTGGACAGGGGGCCTCAGGGGCCAACGTCCTGACTTTC | CASSGQGASGANVLTF | TRBV19 | TRBD1 | TRBJ2-6 | - | 16
TGCGCCAGCAGCTTGGGGGCTAGCGGGATGTACGAGCAGTACTTC | CASSLGASGMYEQYF | TRBV5-1 | TRBD2 | TRBJ2-7 | - | 15
TGCGCCAGCAGCTTACCGGGGATCTACGAGCAGTACTTC | CASSLPGIYEQYF | TRBV5-1 | - | TRBJ2-7 | - | 13
TGTGCCAGCAGCTTAGGGAATCCCAATCAGCCCCAGCATTTT | CASSLGNPNQPQHF | TRBV7-9 | - | TRBJ1-5 | once | 14
TGTGCCAGCAGTTTGCGCCTGGGACTAGGGGAATGGGGGTCCAAAAACATTCAGTACTTC | CASSLRLGLGEWGSKNIQYF | TRBV28 | TRBD2 | TRBJ2-4 | - | 20
TGTGCCAGCAGCACCCGGGCAGGGGGCAGGGGTAATGAGCAGTTCTTC | CASSTRAGGRGNEQFF | TRBV11-2 | TRBD1 | TRBJ2-1 | - | 16
TGTGCCAGCAGCTTAGGTGCAGGGCGCAGTGAAAAACTGTTTTTT | CASSLGAGRSEKLFF | TRBV11-2 | - | TRBJ1-4 | - | 15
TGTGCCAGCAGCTTAGGTACAGGGGGCATCGATGAGCAGTTCTTC | CASSLGTGGIDEQFF | TRBV7-9 | TRBD1 | TRBJ2-1 | - | 15
TGCAGCGGCCAGACTGCAACTAATGAAAAACTGTTTTTT | CSGQTATNEKLFF | TRBV29-1 | - | TRBJ1-4 | - | 13
TGTGCCACCAGTGATTTCTCAGGGGGATACAATGAGCAGTTCTTC | CATSDFSGGYNEQFF | TRBV24-1 | TRBD1 | TRBJ2-1 | once | 15
TGCAGCGTTGTGGCTAATGAAAAACTGTTTTTT | CSVVANEKLFF | TRBV29-1 | - | TRBJ1-4 | - | 11
TGTGCCAGCAGGACTGATTTTTCACCCCTCCACTTT | CASRTDFSPLHF | TRBV6-5 | - | TRBJ1-6 | - | 12
TGTGCCAGCAGCCAGGGATACAATGAGCAGTTCTTC | CASSQGYNEQFF | TRBV4-2 | - | TRBJ2-1 | - | 12
TGTGCCAGCTCACGGGGGACGGTTTACAATGAGCAGTTCTTC | CASSRGTVYNEQFF | TRBV18 | - | TRBJ2-1 | - | 14
TGTGCCAGCAGAGCGGGAGCCAACTCCTACGAGCAGTACTTC | CASRAGANSYEQYF | TRBV7-2 | TRBD2 | TRBJ2-7 | - | 14
TGCAGTGGGTTCGGGGGGATGGTGGAGTTCTTC | CSGFGGMVEFF | TRBV20-1 | TRBD2 | TRBJ2-1 | - | 11
TGCGCCAGCAGCCGCCTCCCCGGGAACACTGAAGCTTTCTTT | CASSRLPGNTEAFF | TRBV5-1 | - | TRBJ1-1 | - | 14
TGCAGCAGCGGGACAGGGAGAGAGACCCAGTACTTC | CSSGTGRETQYF | TRBV29-1 | TRBD1 | TRBJ2-5 | - | 12
TGTGCCAGCAGCAAACCCATAGCGGGGCTCTACAATGAGCAGTTCTTC | CASSKPIAGLYNEQFF | TRBV21-1 | - | TRBJ2-1 | - | 16
TGTGCCAGCAGCGAAGGGCGGGGGCGCACCATGAACACTGAAGCTTTCTTT | CASSEGRGRTMNTEAFF | TRBV11-2 | - | TRBJ1-1 | - | 17
TGTGCCAGCAGCTTCGGGACAGGGGACAATCAGCCCCAGCATTTT | CASSFGTGDNQPQHF | TRBV7-2 | TRBD1 | TRBJ1-5 | - | 15
TGTGCCAGCACAGGGATCGTTCAGCCCCAGCATTTT | CASTGIVQPQHF | TRBV6-5 | - | TRBJ1-5 | - | 12
TGTGCCAGCAGCCTGGGACCATCGGAGCAGTACTTC | CASSLGPSEQYF | TRBV11-2 | - | TRBJ2-7 | - | 12
TGTGCCAGTACCAAGACCGGAGGAGGGTATGGCTACACCTTC | CASTKTGGGYGYTF | TRBV19 | - | TRBJ1-2 | once | 14
TGCAGCGTTGCGTTGGGACGGAACACTGAAGCTTTCTTT | CSVALGRNTEAFF | TRBV29-1 | - | TRBJ1-1 | - | 13
TGTGCCAGCAGCTCCACAGGACTAATGAACACCGGGGAGCTGTTTTTT | CASSSTGLMNTGELFF | TRBV11-2 | - | TRBJ2-2 | - | 16